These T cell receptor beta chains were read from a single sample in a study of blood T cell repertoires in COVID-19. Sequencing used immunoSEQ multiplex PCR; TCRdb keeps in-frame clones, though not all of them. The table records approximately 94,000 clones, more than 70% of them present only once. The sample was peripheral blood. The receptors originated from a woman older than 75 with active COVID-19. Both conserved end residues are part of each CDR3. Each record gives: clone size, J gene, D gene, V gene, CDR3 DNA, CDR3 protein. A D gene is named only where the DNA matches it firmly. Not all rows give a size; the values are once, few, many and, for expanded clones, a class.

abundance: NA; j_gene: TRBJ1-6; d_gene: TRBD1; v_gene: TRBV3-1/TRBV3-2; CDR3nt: TGTGCCAGCAGCCAAGGGACAGGGCTTTACTCACCCCTCCACTTT; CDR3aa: CASSQGTGLYSPLHF
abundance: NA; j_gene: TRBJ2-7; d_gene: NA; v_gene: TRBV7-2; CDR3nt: TGTGCCAGCAGCTTAGACGGGACTTCCTTCTCCTACGAGCAGTACTTC; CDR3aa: CASSLDGTSFSYEQYF
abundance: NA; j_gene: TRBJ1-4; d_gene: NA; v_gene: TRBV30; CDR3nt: TGTGCCTGGAGTGAAGGGGGTTCATCAGGGGAACTGTTTTTT; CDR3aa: CAWSEGGSSGELFF
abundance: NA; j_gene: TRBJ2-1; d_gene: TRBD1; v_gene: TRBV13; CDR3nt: TGTGCCAGCAGCACGACAGGGGGCGCCTACAATGAGCAGTTCTTC; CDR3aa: CASSTTGGAYNEQFF
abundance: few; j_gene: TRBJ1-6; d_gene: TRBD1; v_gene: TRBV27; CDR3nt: TGTGCCAGCAGTTTAGTGGGACAGCTGAATTCACCCCTCCACTTT; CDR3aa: CASSLVGQLNSPLHF
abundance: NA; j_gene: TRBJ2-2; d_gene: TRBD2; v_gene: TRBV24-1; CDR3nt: TGTGCCACCAGTGATTTACGGGGGACTAGCGGGGTTCCGAACACCGGGGAGCTGTTTTTT; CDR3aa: CATSDLRGTSGVPNTGELFF
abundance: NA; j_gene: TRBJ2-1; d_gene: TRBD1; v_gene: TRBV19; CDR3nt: TGTGCCAGTATGAGCCAGGGGGTCGGTAATGAGCAGTTCTTC; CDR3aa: CASMSQGVGNEQFF
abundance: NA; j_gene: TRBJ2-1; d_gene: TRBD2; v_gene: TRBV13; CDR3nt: TGTGCCAGCAGCTTAGGCCGGGGACTAGCGGCCTCCAATGAGCAGTTCTTC; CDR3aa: CASSLGRGLAASNEQFF
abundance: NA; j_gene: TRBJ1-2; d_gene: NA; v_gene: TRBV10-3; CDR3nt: TGTGCCATCAGCCTAAGTGACGGGGGTAACTATGGCTACACCTTC; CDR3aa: CAISLSDGGNYGYTF
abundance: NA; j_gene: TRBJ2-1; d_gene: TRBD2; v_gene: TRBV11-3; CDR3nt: TGTGCCAGCAGCACGGGACTAGCGGGAGGGCCCGTTGAGCAGTTCTTC; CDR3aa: CASSTGLAGGPVEQFF
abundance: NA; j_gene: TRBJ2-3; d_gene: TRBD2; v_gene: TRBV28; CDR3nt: TGTGCCAGCACGCCCGGGGGGGCTGGCGCAGATACGCAGTATTTT; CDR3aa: CASTPGGAGADTQYF
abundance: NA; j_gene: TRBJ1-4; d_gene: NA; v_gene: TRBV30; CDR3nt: TGTGCCTGGAGTGTACGGTGGGGGCAGGGTAATGAAAAACTGTTTTTT; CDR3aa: CAWSVRWGQGNEKLFF
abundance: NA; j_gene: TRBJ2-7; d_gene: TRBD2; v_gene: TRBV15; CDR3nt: TGTGCCACCAGCAGAGATTCGGCGGGAGGGCCCCCCTACGAGCAGTACTTC; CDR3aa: CATSRDSAGGPPYEQYF
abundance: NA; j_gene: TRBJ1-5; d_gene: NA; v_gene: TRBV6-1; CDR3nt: TGTGCCAGCAGTGATAATAGCAATCAGCCCCAGCATTTT; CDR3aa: CASSDNSNQPQHF
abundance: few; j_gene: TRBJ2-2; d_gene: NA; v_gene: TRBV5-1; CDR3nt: TGCGCCAGCAGCTTCGGGGATGACACCGGGGAGCTGTTTTTT; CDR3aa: CASSFGDDTGELFF
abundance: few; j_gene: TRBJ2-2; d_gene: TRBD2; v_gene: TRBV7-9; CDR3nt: TGTGCCAGCAGCCCGACAGGGACTAGCGGGATACTCTGGGAGCTGTTTTTT; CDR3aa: CASSPTGTSGILWELFF
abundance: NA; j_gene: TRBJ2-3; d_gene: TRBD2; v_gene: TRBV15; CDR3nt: TGTGCCACCAGCAGAAGACTAGCGGGAGGCACAGATACGCAGTATTTT; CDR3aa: CATSRRLAGGTDTQYF
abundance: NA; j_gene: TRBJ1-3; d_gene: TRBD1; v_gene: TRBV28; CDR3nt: TGTGCCAGCACTCCAGGACAGGTCCAAATCACCATATATTTT; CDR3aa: CASTPGQVQITIYF
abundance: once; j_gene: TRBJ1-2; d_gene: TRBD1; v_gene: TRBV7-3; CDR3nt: TGTGCCAGCAGCGGACAGGGGACTAACTATGGCTACACCTTC; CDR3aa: CASSGQGTNYGYTF
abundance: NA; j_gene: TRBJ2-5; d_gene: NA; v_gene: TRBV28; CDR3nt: TGTGCCAGCCGCGCGGAGTGGTCGGCCCAGTACTTC; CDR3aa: CASRAEWSAQYF
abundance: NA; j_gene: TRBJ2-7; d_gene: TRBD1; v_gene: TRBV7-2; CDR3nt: TGTGCCAGCAGCCCTCCGACAGGGTCCTACGAGCAGTACTTC; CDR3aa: CASSPPTGSYEQYF
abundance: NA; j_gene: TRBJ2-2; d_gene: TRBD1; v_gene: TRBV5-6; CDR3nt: TGTGCCAGCAGCTTGGTCGGACAGGGGATTGGGGAGCTGTTTTTT; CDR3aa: CASSLVGQGIGELFF
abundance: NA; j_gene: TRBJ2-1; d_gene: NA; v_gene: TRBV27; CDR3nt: TGTGCCAGCACCCTTAGATGGAGCTCCTACAATGAGCAGTTCTTC; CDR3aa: CASTLRWSSYNEQFF
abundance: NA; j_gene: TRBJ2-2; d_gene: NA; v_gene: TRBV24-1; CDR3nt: TGTGCCACCAGTGACCTCCGCAGGGGGGAGAACACCGGGGAGCTGTTTTTT; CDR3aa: CATSDLRRGENTGELFF
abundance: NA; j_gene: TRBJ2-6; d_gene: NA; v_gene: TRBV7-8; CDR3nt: TGTGCCAGCAGCATAGGGACACTCTCTGGGGCCAACGTCCTGACTTTC; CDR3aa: CASSIGTLSGANVLTF
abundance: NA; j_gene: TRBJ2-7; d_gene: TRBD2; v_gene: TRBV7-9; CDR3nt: TGTGCCAGCAGCTTAGGGACTAGAGATCAGTACTTC; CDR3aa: CASSLGTRDQYF
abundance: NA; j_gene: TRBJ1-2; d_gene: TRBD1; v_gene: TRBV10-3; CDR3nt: TGTGCCACCGAGGACAGGGGAGAAAGTGGCTACACCTTC; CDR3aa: CATEDRGESGYTF
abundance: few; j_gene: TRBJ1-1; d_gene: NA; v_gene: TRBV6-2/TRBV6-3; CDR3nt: TGTGCCAGCAGTTCGTTAATCAGGAACACTGAAGCTTTCTTT; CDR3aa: CASSSLIRNTEAFF
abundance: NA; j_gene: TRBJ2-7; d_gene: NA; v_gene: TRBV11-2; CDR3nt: TGTGCCAGCAGCTTTGGTCAACTCTACGAGCAGTACTTC; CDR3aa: CASSFGQLYEQYF
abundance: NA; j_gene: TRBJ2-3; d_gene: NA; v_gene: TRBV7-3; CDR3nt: TGTGCCAGCAGCTTAACCCCTAGCACAGATACGCAGTATTTT; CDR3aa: CASSLTPSTDTQYF
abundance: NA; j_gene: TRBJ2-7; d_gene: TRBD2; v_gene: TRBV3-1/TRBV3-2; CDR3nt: TGTGCCAGCAGCCCAGGACTAGCGGGAGTTGGGGGCGAGCAGTACTTC; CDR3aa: CASSPGLAGVGGEQYF
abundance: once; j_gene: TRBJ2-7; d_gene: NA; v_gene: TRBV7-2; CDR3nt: TGTGCCAGCAGCTTAGATCCGGAGGGGGCGAGGGACGAGCAGTACTTC; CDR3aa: CASSLDPEGARDEQYF
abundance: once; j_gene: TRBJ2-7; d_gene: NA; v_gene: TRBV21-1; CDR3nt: TGTGCCAGCAGCAAAGGGGACAAATCCTACGAGCAGTACTTC; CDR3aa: CASSKGDKSYEQYF
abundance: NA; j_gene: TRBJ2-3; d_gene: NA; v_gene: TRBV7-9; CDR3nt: TGTGCCAGCAGCTCGGGAGTCACAGATACGCAGTATTTT; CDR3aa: CASSSGVTDTQYF
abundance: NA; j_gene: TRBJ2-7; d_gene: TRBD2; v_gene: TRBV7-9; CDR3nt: TGTGCCAGCAGCTTAGCCCCTGGACTAGCGGGAGTAATGGGCGAGCAGTACTTC; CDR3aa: CASSLAPGLAGVMGEQYF
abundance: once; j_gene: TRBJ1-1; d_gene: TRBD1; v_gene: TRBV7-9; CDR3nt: TGTGCCAGCAGCTTAGAAGGGGGCCACACTGAAGCTTTCTTT; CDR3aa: CASSLEGGHTEAFF
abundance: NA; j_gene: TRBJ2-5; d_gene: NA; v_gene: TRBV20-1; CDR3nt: TGCAGTGCTTCCTATGTCGAGACCCAGTACTTC; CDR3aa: CSASYVETQYF
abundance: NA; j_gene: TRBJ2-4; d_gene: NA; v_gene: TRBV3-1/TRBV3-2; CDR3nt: TGTGCCAGCAGCCAAGGGAGCCTAGCCAAAAACATTCAGTACTTC; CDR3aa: CASSQGSLAKNIQYF
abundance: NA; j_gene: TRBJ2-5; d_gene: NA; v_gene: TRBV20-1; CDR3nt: TGCAGTGCTACGCAGGGAGAGACCCAGTACTTC; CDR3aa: CSATQGETQYF
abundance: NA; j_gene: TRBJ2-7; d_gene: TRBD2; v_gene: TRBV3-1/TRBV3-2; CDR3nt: TGTGCCAGCCGGGGACTAGCGGACTCCTACGAGCAGTACTTC; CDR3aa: CASRGLADSYEQYF
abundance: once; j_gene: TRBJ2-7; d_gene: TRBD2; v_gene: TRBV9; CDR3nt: TGTGCCAGCAGCGGGACTAGCGGGAACTACGAGCAGTACTTC; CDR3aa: CASSGTSGNYEQYF
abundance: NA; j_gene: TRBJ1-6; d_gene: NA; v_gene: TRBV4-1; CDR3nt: TGCGCCAGCAGCCTTGACGGTCTGAGCGCTTCACCCCTCCACTTT; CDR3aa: CASSLDGLSASPLHF
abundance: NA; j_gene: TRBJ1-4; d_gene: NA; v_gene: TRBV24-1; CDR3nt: TGTGCCACCAGTGAAGGACAGCGTGAAAAACTGTTTTTT; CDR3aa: CATSEGQREKLFF
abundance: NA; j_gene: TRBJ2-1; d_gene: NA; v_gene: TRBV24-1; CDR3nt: TGTGCCACCAGTGATTCCGCGGGGCCATACTACAATGAGCAGTTCTTC; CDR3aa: CATSDSAGPYYNEQFF
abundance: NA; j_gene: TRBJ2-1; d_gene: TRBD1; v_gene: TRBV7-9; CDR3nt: TGTGCCAGCAGCTTCTCGGACAGGGGATACAACAATGAGCAGTTCTTC; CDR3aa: CASSFSDRGYNNEQFF
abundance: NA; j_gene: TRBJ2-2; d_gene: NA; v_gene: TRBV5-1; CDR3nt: TGCGCCAGCAGCTTAATAGCCTCCACCACCGGGGAGCTGTTTTTT; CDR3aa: CASSLIASTTGELFF
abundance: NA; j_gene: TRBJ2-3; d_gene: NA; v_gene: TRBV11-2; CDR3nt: TGTGCCAGCAGCCGGGACACACTAGATACGCAGTATTTT; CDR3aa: CASSRDTLDTQYF
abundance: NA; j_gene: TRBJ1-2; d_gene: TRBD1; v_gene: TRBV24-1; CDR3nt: TGTGCCACCAGTGACCACCGGACAGGGGGTAACTATGGCTACACCTTC; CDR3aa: CATSDHRTGGNYGYTF
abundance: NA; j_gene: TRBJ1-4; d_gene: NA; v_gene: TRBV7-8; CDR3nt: TGTGCCAGCAGCTTGGAGGGGCTAGGTGAAAAACTGTTTTTT; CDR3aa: CASSLEGLGEKLFF
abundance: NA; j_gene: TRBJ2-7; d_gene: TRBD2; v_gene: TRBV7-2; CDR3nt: TGTGCCAGCAGCTTATCATCCATAGCGGGAGTTTGGGAGCAGTACTTC; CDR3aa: CASSLSSIAGVWEQYF
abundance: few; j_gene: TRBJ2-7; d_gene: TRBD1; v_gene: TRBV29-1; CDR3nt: TGCAGCGTTGAAAGTGGACAGGGTATCTACGAGCAGTACTTC; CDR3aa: CSVESGQGIYEQYF
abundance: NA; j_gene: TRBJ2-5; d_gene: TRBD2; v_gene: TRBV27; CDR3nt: TGTGCCAGCAGTTTACGCGGGAGGGAGACCCAGTACTTC; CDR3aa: CASSLRGRETQYF
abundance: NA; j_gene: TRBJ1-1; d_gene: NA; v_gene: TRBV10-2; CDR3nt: TGCGCCAGCAGTGAGTCTGGGAGGATCGGAGCTTTCTTT; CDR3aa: CASSESGRIGAFF